The 27 T cell receptor beta chains in this list originate from one sample, sequenced in a study of tumor-infiltrating lymphocytes in localized non-small cell lung cancer. Some clones are missing from TCRdb's copy, which holds only in-frame ones; the method was immunoSEQ multiplex PCR. The data contain over 5,500 clones, about 79% of them singletons. Source material: uninvolved lung tissue not adjacent to the tumor. The receptors here all came from a human donor with non-small cell lung cancer.

CDR3 protein: CAWSGGAGGGDEQYF. CDR3 bases: TGTGCCTGGAGTGGAGGAGCGGGGGGCGGGGACGAGCAGTACTTC. The rearrangement uses TRBV30 and TRBJ2-7, with 9 nucleotides matching TRBD2. Germline V CDR1 and CDR2: GTSNPN, SVGIG (reference sequence). Unmatched junction bases numbered 9, after V lost 1 base and J lost 5 bases. CDR3 length: 15 amino acids.

In the case of this clone: Its ends do not fully match the called genes, so a read error is possible. This chain links TRBV7-7 with TRBJ2-2, with D possibly being TRBD1 (5 bases). This CDR3 is 13 amino acids long. Germline-derived CDR1 and CDR2 are SSHAT and FNYEAQ (reference sequence). CDR3 sequence (DNA): TGTGCTAGCACTCAGGGAAACACCGGGGAGCTGTTTTTT. Amino acid sequence: CASTQGNTGELFF.

The count of this clone is one. The chain recombines TRBV12-5 with TRBJ2-3, with 11 bases fitting TRBD2. Germline CDR1 and CDR2: LGHNT and FRNRAP. V was clipped by 1 base and J by 6 bases; unmatched bases: 6. There are 16 residues in the CDR3. CDR3 DNA sequence: TGTGCTAGTGGTTTGGGACTAGCGGGGATCGGGGATACGCAGTATTTT. It yields the protein CASGLGLAGIGDTQYF.

In its sample, this clone was seen once. The V and J genes are TRBV9 and TRBJ1-6; D is undetermined. V lost 0 bases to trimming and J lost 10 bases, with 14 bases between them. Germline V gives CDR1 SGDLS, CDR2 YYNGEE. The CDR3 is 15 amino acids. This chain's CDR3 is CASSVEHGSLSPLHF. The CDR3 coding sequence is TGTGCCAGCAGCGTAGAGCACGGCTCCTTGTCACCCCTCCACTTT.

The chain has TRBV27 and TRBJ2-3; 8 bases line up with TRBD1. The germline gives CDR1 MNHEY, CDR2 SMNVEV (reference sequence). This CDR3 region has 15 residues. V dropped 1 base and J dropped 2; count of bases not matched to a gene: 2. DNA for the CDR3: TGTGCCAGCAGTTTATTGGACAGGGACACAGATACGCAGTATTTT. Translated, it gives CASSLLDRDTDTQYF.

The chain combines TRBV5-1 with TRBJ2-1; 8 bases map to TRBD1. V gave up 4 bases and J gave up 4 bases; unmatched junction bases: 16. Germline V gene data show CDR1 as SGHRS and CDR2 as YFSETQ. CDR3 length: 18 residues. The DNA for the CDR3 is TGCGCCAGCAGCCGATTACATATTACAGGGGGTAAGTACAATGAGCAGTTCTTC. Translation: CASSRLHITGGKYNEQFF.

The CDR3 protein is CASSWGQLIDTQYF. In nucleotides, the CDR3 is TGTGCCAGCAGCTGGGGACAGCTCATAGATACGCAGTATTTT. The chain carries TRBV7-2 and TRBJ2-3; TRBD1 matches at 7 bases. The CDR3 loop spans 14 amino acids. Germline CDR1 reads SGHTA; CDR2 reads FQGNSA. V lost 4 bases to trimming and J lost 5 bases; unmatched junction nucleotides: 6.

The chain employs TRBV6-4 and TRBJ2-1; 12 bases are a match to TRBD2. The CDR3 consists of 16 residues. Germline V gene sequence: CDR1 MRHNA, CDR2 SNTAGT. The trim removed 2 bases at V and 6 bases at J, leaving 5 bases unmatched. The CDR3 here is CASSDQASGGANEQFF. The DNA of the CDR3 is TGTGCCAGCAGTGACCAGGCTAGCGGGGGGGCCAATGAGCAGTTCTTC.

This clone is medium-sized by share. The chain recombines TRBV14 with TRBJ2-1; D gene uncertain. Germline CDR1 is SGHDN and CDR2 is FVKESK. Trimming pared 4 bases from V and 4 bases from J, leaving 8 bases between. The CDR3 consists of 13 residues. DNA for the CDR3: TGTGCCAGCAGCCTATCTAGGTACAATGAGCAGTTCTTC. This encodes CASSLSRYNEQFF. The full variable domain, its missing parts supplied by reference TRBV14 and TRBJ2-1, is EAGVTQFPSHSVIEKGQTVTLRCDPISGHDNLYWYRRVMGKEIKFLLHFVKESKQDESGMPNNRFLAERTGGTYSTLKVQPAELEDSGVYFCASSLSRYNEQFFGPGTRLTVL.

V gene TRBV7-2 combines with J gene TRBJ1-6; D may be TRBD1 (5 bases). Looked up from germline, CDR1 is SGHTA and CDR2 is FQGNSA. V was clipped by 1 base and J by 7 bases, with 8 bases between them. This CDR3 is built from 14 residues. CDR3 coding DNA: TGTGCCAGCAGCTTAGGGGGGTCCAATTCACCCCTCCACTTT. Encoded protein: CASSLGGSNSPLHF.

The V call is TRBV9, the J call TRBJ2-5; no firm D call. Trimming cost V 0 bases and J 5 bases, with 11 bases left between them. Germline assignment: CDR1 SGDLS and CDR2 YYNGEE. The length of the CDR3 is 14 residues. The CDR3: CASSVGHDRETQYF. The CDR3 DNA is TGTGCCAGCAGCGTAGGACACGATCGTGAGACCCAGTACTTC.

The genes are TRBV19 and TRBJ1-4; TRBD1 might be the D (6 bases). V was clipped by 11 bases and J by 2 bases, with 12 bases between them. From germline, CDR1 is LNHDA and CDR2 SQIVND (reference sequence). The CDR3 consists of 13 residues. The CDR3 loop is CAGGGSTNEKLFF. The CDR3 coding sequence is TGTGCCGGGGGCGGGTCGACTAATGAAAAACTGTTTTTT.

For the CDR3, the DNA is TGCGCCAGCAGCGGGGGTCTCGTCGAAGAGCAGTACTTC. Its translation: CASSGGLVEEQYF. V is TRBV5-1 and J is TRBJ2-7, with D perhaps TRBD1 or TRBD2 (5 bases each). The CDR3 is 13 amino acids. Germline V gene sequence: CDR1 SGHRS, CDR2 YFSETQ. The V and J ends lost 4 bases and 7 bases respectively, with 15 bases between them. Looking up the rest from reference TRBV5-1 and TRBJ2-7 gives the full variable domain: KAGVTQTPRYLIKTRGQQVTLSCSPISGHRSVSWYQQTPGQGLQFLFEYFSETQRNKGNFPGRFSGRQFSNSRSEMNVSTLELGDSALYLCASSGGLVEEQYFGPGTRLTVT.

The gene calls are TRBV11-2 and TRBJ1-6; D is unresolved. V was clipped by 0 bases and J by 7 bases, with 4 bases between them. This CDR3 is built from 13 residues. The germline gives CDR1 SGHAT, CDR2 FQNNGV. The CDR3 sequence is CASSLETNSPLHF. The DNA for the CDR3 is TGTGCCAGCAGCTTAGAGACGAATTCACCCCTCCACTTT.

The sample holds a few counts of this clone. The chain couples TRBV5-1 to TRBJ1-3; 9 bases map to TRBD1. V shed 7 bases, J shed 4 bases, and the junction held 9 bases outside the gene matches. CDR3 length: 15 residues. Per the germline V gene, CDR1 is SGHRS and CDR2 is YFSETQ. For the CDR3, the DNA is TGCGCCAGCGGCGCCGGGACAGGGATGGGAAACACCATATATTTT. The encoded protein is CASGAGTGMGNTIYF. The full variable domain, completed using reference TRBV5-1 and TRBJ1-3, is KAGVTQTPRYLIKTRGQQVTLSCSPISGHRSVSWYQQTPGQGLQFLFEYFSETQRNKGNFPGRFSGRQFSNSRSEMNVSTLELGDSALYLCASGAGTGMGNTIYFGEGSWLTVV.

This rearrangement joins TRBV19 to TRBJ1-5, with TRBD1 as a possible D gene (5 bases). Trimming took off 1 base at V and 5 bases at J, with 12 bases between the two ends. The CDR3 covers 15 residues. CDR1 and CDR2 from the germline V gene are LNHDA and SQIVND (reference sequence). The CDR3 region is CASSIGVTDYQPQHF. Written as DNA, the CDR3 is TGTGCCAGTAGTATAGGTGTGACAGACTATCAGCCCCAGCATTTT. The whole variable domain, filled in from reference TRBV19 and TRBJ1-5, reads DGGITQSPKYLFRKEGQNVTLSCEQNLNHDAMYWYRQDPGQGLRLIYYSQIVNDFQKGDIAEGYSVSREKKESFPLTVTSAQKNPTAFYLCASSIGVTDYQPQHFGDGTRLSIL.

This chain uses TRBV27 with TRBJ1-3, with 8 bases matching TRBD1. With V trimmed by 2 bases and J by 0 bases, 12 bases remained unmatched. The CDR3 spans 19 residues. Germline-derived CDR1 and CDR2 are MNHEY and SMNVEV (reference sequence). CDR3 region: CASSLILGDRKSSGNTIYF. The DNA of the CDR3 is TGTGCCAGCAGTTTAATTTTAGGGGACAGGAAAAGCTCTGGAAACACCATATATTTT.

The chain joins TRBV5-6 to TRBJ1-2; 7 bases map to TRBD1. This CDR3 contains 11 residues. Germline values: CDR1 SGHDT, CDR2 YYEEEE. V shed 2 bases and J 10 bases; nucleotides not matched to a gene: 2. The CDR3 DNA sequence: TGTGCCAGCAGCTTACAGGGGTTCTACACCTTC. Protein sequence: CASSLQGFYTF.

The rearrangement joins TRBV27 to TRBJ1-2, with D perhaps matching TRBD1 (5 bases). The CDR3 length is 11 residues. V was pared by 7 bases and J by 7 bases, with 10 bases between. CDR1 MNHEY and CDR2 SMNVEV come from the germline V gene (reference sequence). The CDR3 is CASNGGGGYTF. The CDR3 nucleotides are TGTGCCAGCAACGGGGGGGGTGGCTACACCTTC.

The V gene is TRBV5-6, the J gene TRBJ1-5; D uncertain. The V end lost 1 base, the J end lost 5 bases, and 4 bases lay between the germline ends. This CDR3 has 12 residues. CDR1 and CDR2 from the germline V gene are SGHDT and YYEEEE. CDR3 DNA sequence: TGTGCCAGCAGCTTGTCAGATCAGCCCCAGCATTTT. Its protein is CASSLSDQPQHF.

The V and J genes are TRBV7-9 and TRBJ2-5; 11 positions match TRBD2. The junction had 8 bases not matched to a gene; V was cut back by 4 bases and J by 4 bases. CDR3 length: 16 amino acids. Germline V gene lookup returns CDR1 SEHNR and CDR2 FQNEAQ (reference sequence). CDR3 region: CASSWYSGGAAETQYF. For the CDR3, the DNA is TGTGCCAGCAGCTGGTATAGCGGGGGGGCGGCAGAGACCCAGTACTTC.

V gene TRBV14 combines with J gene TRBJ1-3; the match to TRBD1 covers 8 bases. V shed 2 bases and J 0 bases; nucleotides not matched to a gene: 9. From germline, CDR1 is SGHDN and CDR2 FVKESK. This CDR3 spans 18 amino acids. In nucleotides, the CDR3 is TGTGCCAGCAGCCAACCCACGGGGACAGGCCTCTCTGGAAACACCATATATTTT. This translates into CASSQPTGTGLSGNTIYF.

This clone was counted once. This chain connects TRBV6-5 to TRBJ1-5, with D tentatively TRBD1 (6 bases). V was shortened by 6 bases and J by 0 bases, with 12 bases between the two germline ends. The CDR3 length is 15 residues. CDR1 is MNHEY, CDR2 SVGAGI, per germline. The CDR3: CASRYSDSSNQPQHF. CDR3 coding DNA: TGTGCCAGCAGATATTCGGACAGTAGCAATCAGCCCCAGCATTTT.

The chain joins TRBV30 to TRBJ2-1, with 7 bases matching TRBD1. The CDR3 has 14 amino acids. The V gene's germline CDR1 is GTSNPN and CDR2 SVGIG (reference sequence). Losses at the gene ends were 3 bases for V and 5 bases for J; bases not matched to a gene: 7. CDR3 in amino acids: CAWRRGTENNEQFF. The CDR3 DNA follows: TGTGCCTGGAGAAGAGGGACAGAAAACAATGAGCAGTTCTTC.

The chain carries TRBV5-5 and TRBJ2-2, with TRBD1 matching over 7 bases. The V gene's germline CDR1 is SGHKS and CDR2 YYEKEE (reference sequence). The CDR3 is 15 residues long. With 4 bases clipped from V and 0 bases from J, the junction kept 3 bases outside the gene matches. The CDR3 bases are TGTGCCAGCAGCGCAGGGGGAGCGAACACCGGGGAGCTGTTTTTT. Protein: CASSAGGANTGELFF.

The V and J genes are TRBV7-9 and TRBJ2-7; maybe TRBD1 (6 bases). Between the trimmed V and J ends, which lost 5 bases and 7 bases, there was a span of 12 bases. The CDR3 consists of 12 residues. CDR1 and CDR2 (germline): SEHNR, FQNEAQ (reference sequence). Here the CDR3 DNA reads TGTGCCAGCAGCACCACAGGGTTAGAGCAGTACTTC. Its protein product is CASSTTGLEQYF.

The chain has TRBV18 and TRBJ2-3; D not certain. V lost 8 bases to trimming and J lost 0 bases, with 3 bases between them. Germline CDR1 KGHSH, CDR2 LQKENI. CDR3 length: 11 amino acids. CDR3 protein: CASLSTDTQYF. The CDR3 region has the DNA TGTGCCAGCCTTAGCACAGATACGCAGTATTTT.